The 7 T cell receptor beta chains reported below all come from one sample, sequenced in a study of molecular identifiers for immune sequencing clone quantification. In TCRdb, the PCR reads were re-called with MiXCR into one record per CDR3 protein. The sample yields around 470,000 distinct CDR3 sequences, about 25% seen once. Material for sequencing was naive CD8+ T cells from blood, with Jurkat cell RNA spiked in. Documented subset: FACS-sorted CD8+CD4-CCR7+CD45RA+ naive T cells. The receptors shown here come from a human donor in good health. Some libraries in this study had Jurkat cell RNA spiked in.

The rearrangement uses TRBV24-1 and TRBJ1-3; D possibly corresponds to TRBD1 (6 bases). The CDR3 covers 17 residues. CDR1 is KGHDR and CDR2 is SFDVKD in the germline V gene. V lost 7 bases and J 0 bases, leaving 18 bases between the germline ends. DNA of the CDR3: TGTGCCACCAGGGACGGGACAAACCGTTTCTCTGGAAACACCATATATTTT. This translates into CATRDGTNRFSGNTIYF.

This clonotype was counted a few times. V and J are TRBV28 and TRBJ2-7; D is perhaps TRBD2 (5 bases). CDR3 length equals 13 residues. The V gene lost 4 bases and the J gene lost 6 bases, with 13 bases spanning the gap. Per germline, CDR1 MDHEN and CDR2 SYDVKM. CDR3 coding DNA: TGTGCCAGCAGTTCCTACGGGAAGAGCGAGCAGTACTTC. This gives the protein CASSSYGKSEQYF.

The table lists this clonotype with many counts. The rearrangement links TRBV2 to TRBJ2-3; tentatively, D is TRBD1 or TRBD2 (5 bases each). The V end lost 3 bases, the J end lost 4 bases, and 11 bases lay between the germline ends. The CDR3 runs to 14 residues. CDR1 SNHLY and CDR2 FYNNEI come from the germline V gene. CDR3 sequence: CASSEWLGPDTQYF. Here the CDR3 DNA reads TGTGCCAGCAGTGAGTGGTTGGGACCAGATACGCAGTATTTT.

This clonotype was recorded a few times. This chain uses TRBV6-2 or TRBV6-3 with TRBJ2-2, with TRBD2 matching over 10 bases. CDR1 and CDR2 (germline): MNHEY, SVGEGT. J lost 2 bases, V lost 7 bases, and 16 bases had no gene match. The CDR3 consists of 19 residues. The CDR3 here is CASTESGGAYHINTGELFF. For the CDR3, the DNA is TGTGCCAGCACTGAGAGCGGGGGGGCCTACCATATCAACACCGGGGAGCTGTTTTTT.

V and J are TRBV7-9 and TRBJ1-2, with 7 nucleotides matching TRBD1. Germline CDR1 SEHNR, CDR2 FQNEAQ (reference sequence). The CDR3 covers 13 residues. The V segment lost 5 bases and the J segment 3 bases; nucleotides outside the gene matches: 3. The CDR3 region is CASSGQVYYGYTF. The CDR3, as DNA: TGTGCCAGCAGCGGACAGGTTTACTATGGCTACACCTTC.

The chain combines TRBV6-5 with TRBJ2-5; TRBD2 matches 15 bases. The CDR3 covers 16 residues. The J segment lost 1 base and the V segment lost 4 bases, leaving 1 base of the junction unmatched. In germline, CDR1 is MNHEY, CDR2 SVGAGI. The CDR3 DNA is TGTGCCAGCAGTTGGACTAGCGGGGGGGTCCAAGAGACCCAGTACTTC. Translating it yields CASSWTSGGVQETQYF.

This clonotype was detected many times. The chain has TRBV6-5 and TRBJ2-3; 8 bases map to TRBD2. With 6 bases clipped from V and 2 bases from J, the junction kept 10 bases outside the gene matches. Germline V gene data show CDR1 as MNHEY and CDR2 as SVGAGI. There are 16 residues in the CDR3. The CDR3 is CASRYRSGGHTDTQYF. In nucleotides, the CDR3 is TGTGCCAGCAGATACAGAAGCGGGGGCCACACAGATACGCAGTATTTT.